This TCR beta chain was sequenced in a study of cytotoxic CD8 clonotypes in ibrutinib-treated CLL (dated by TCRdb to about 2021). Some background on the complete study: The cohort had ten to twelve relapsed/refractory and roughly 15 treatment-naive patients; some 17 were IGHV unmutated. Partial responses were observed in roughly 25 patients and complete responses in 2; after a median follow-up of around 68 months, remission was maintained in 14 patients and progression was observed in some twelve. Response samples were obtained after a median of approximately eleven months of treatment, with a range of roughly 6 to 40 months. On average, each sample had approximately 250,000 productive templates and around 100,000 productive rearrangements. Longitudinal samples were obtainable from about 30% of the roughly 90 participants in the trial. Cryopreserved peripheral blood mononuclear cells were obtained before treatment, at response, and at either sustained remission or disease progression. Every sample from remission and from progressive disease was obtained while the patients were still on ibrutinib. Overall study outcomes, separate from this receptor: Sampling times were not matched between patients in sustained remission and patients whose disease was progressing, and lymph node repertoires were not examined. Clonality rose at ibrutinib response, remained stable during sustained remission, and dropped back toward baseline at progression. Public clonotypes were rare and either shrank or stayed stable during treatment, and the rise in clonality at ibrutinib response reflected expansion of private clonotypes. Baseline clonality was found to be higher than that of age-matched healthy donors and was strongly correlated with circulating CD8+ T-cell counts.

In regard to this clone: This receptor's antigen is unknown. No base quality information exists; no much larger clone differs at one position.

The sample's time point label is to be understood as: progressive disease on ibrutinib. Approximately 2 micrograms of genomic DNA were extracted from cryopreserved PBMCs for TCR beta library preparation. Longitudinal blood samples from CLL patients on ibrutinib monotherapy were analyzed using high-throughput TCR beta sequencing. The patients took part in an open-label, single-center phase 2 trial of ibrutinib monotherapy. Inclusive of the bounding cysteine and phenylalanine, the CDR3 is 14 residues long. The DNA shown is the 42-base CDR3, in frame from base 1. Sequences SGHAT (CDR1) and FQDESV (CDR2) are obtained from the germline V gene (reference sequence). V is shortened by 5 bases, J by 1 base, and the region joining them spans 11 bases. On a MiSeq, deep resolution sequencing aimed for a depth between 1 in 1 million and 1 in 200,000 T cells, with each clonotype covered 10x on average. The immunoSEQ hsTCRB Kit was used to generate TCR beta libraries. In the paper's pipeline: ImmunoSEQ Data Assistant and ImmunoSEQ Analyzer were used for data analysis, and V, D and J genes were assigned according to IMGT definitions. Clonality was computed as one minus normalized Shannon entropy of productive rearrangement frequencies, ranging from 0 to 1. Only overrepresented clonotypes making up at least 0.05% of the repertoire of each patient were included in the public clonotype analysis. Some 13 age-matched healthy donor repertoires from immuneACCESS served as clonality controls. TCRdb holds this immuneACCESS table with in-frame rearrangements only. Some clones are missing; in checked studies, unresolved V genes explain under half, and the rest has no known cause. From that table come the V and J calls and clone size; the DNA was used to work out D and trimming. Recorded for this sample are about 160,000 clones; 88% of them occurred a single time. Roughly 3% of the sample comes from the top ten.

The receptor was isolated from a human donor with chronic lymphocytic leukemia. Rearrangement joined TRBV11-1 to TRBJ1-1, with TRBD1 tentatively as D gene (5 bases match). The sequences come from PBMCs, collected at disease progression, from a patient treated with ibrutinib. The DNA is TGTGCCAGCAGCCTGGGGCTCGGGAACACTGAAGCTTTCTTT. Its translation is CASSLGLGNTEAFF.